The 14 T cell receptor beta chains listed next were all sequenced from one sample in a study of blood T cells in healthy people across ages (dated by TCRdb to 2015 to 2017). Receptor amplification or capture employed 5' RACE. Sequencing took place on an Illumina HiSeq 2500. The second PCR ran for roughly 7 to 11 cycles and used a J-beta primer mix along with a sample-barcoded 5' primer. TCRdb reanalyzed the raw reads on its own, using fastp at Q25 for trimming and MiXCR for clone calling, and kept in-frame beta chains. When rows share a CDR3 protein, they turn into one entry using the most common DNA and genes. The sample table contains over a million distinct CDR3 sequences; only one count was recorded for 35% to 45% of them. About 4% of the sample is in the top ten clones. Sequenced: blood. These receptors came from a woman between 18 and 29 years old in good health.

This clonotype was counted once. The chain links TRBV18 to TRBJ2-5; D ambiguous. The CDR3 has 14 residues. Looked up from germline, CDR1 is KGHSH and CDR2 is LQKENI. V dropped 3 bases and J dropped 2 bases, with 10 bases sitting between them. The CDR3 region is CASSPSAAQETQYF. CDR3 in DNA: TGTGCCAGCTCACCTTCCGCGGCTCAAGAGACCCAGTACTTC. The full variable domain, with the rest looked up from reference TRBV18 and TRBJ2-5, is NAGVMQNPRHLVRRRGQEARLRCSPMKGHSHVYWYRQLPEEGLKFMVYLQKENIIDESGMPKERFSAEFPKEGPSILRIQQVVRGDSAAYFCASSPSAAQETQYFGPGTRLLVL.

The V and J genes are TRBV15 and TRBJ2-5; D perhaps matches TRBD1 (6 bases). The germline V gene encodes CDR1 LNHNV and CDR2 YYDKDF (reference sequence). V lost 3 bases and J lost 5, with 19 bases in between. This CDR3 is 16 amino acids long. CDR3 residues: CATSSAWDKGWETQYF. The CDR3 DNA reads TGTGCCACCAGCAGCGCTTGGGACAAAGGCTGGGAGACCCAGTACTTC.

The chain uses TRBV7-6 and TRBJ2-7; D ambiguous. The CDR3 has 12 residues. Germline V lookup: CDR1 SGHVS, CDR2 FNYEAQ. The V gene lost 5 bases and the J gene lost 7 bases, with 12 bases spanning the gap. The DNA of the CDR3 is TGTGCCAGCAGCACCTCGGACCTAGAGCAGTACTTC. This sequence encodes CASSTSDLEQYF.

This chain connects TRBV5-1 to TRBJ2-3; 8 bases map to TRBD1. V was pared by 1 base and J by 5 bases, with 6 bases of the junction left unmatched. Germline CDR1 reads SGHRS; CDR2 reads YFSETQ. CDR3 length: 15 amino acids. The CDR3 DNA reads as TGCGCCAGCAGCTTGTTTACAGGGGGTGGAGATACGCAGTATTTT. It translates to CASSLFTGGGDTQYF. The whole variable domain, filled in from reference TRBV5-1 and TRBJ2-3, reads KAGVTQTPRYLIKTRGQQVTLSCSPISGHRSVSWYQQTPGQGLQFLFEYFSETQRNKGNFPGRFSGRQFSNSRSEMNVSTLELGDSALYLCASSLFTGGGDTQYFGPGTRLTVL.

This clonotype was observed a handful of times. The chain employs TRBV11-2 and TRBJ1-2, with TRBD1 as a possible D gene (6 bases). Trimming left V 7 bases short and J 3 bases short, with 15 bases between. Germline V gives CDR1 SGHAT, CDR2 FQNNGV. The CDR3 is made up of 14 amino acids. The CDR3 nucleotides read TGTGCCAGCACTCTCAACAGGGAACACTATGGCTACACCTTC. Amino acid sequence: CASTLNREHYGYTF.

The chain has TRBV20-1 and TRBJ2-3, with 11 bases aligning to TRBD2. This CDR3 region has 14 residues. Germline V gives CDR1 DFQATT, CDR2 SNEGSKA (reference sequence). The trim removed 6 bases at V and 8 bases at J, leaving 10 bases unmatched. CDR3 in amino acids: CSAKLAGEGGTQYF. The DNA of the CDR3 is TGCAGTGCGAAACTAGCGGGAGAAGGAGGTACGCAGTATTTT.

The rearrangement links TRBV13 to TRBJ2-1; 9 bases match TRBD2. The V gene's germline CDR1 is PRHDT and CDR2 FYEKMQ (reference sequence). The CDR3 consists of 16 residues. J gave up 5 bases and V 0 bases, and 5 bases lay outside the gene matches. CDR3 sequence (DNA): TGTGCCAGCAGCTTAGGGACTAGCGGAATACACAATGAGCAGTTCTTC. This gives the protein CASSLGTSGIHNEQFF.

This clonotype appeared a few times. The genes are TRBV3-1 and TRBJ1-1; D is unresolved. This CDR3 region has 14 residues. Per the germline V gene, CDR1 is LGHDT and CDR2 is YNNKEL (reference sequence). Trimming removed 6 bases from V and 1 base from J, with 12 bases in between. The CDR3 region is CASRRIPGNTEAFF. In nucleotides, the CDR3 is TGTGCCAGCAGACGAATCCCAGGGAACACTGAAGCTTTCTTT.

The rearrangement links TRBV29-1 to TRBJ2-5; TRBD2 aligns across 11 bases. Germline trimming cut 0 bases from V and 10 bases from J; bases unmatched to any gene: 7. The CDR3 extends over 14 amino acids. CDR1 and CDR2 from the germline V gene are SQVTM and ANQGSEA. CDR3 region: CSVEDRGLAAGQYF. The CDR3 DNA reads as TGCAGCGTTGAAGATAGGGGACTAGCGGCGGGCCAGTACTTC.

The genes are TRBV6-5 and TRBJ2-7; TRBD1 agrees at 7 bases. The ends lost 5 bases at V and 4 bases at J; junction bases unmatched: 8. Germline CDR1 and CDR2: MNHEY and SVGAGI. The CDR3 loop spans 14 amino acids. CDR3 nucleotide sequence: TGTGCCAGCAGTCACGGGACAGAGGAATACGAGCAGTACTTC. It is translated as CASSHGTEEYEQYF.

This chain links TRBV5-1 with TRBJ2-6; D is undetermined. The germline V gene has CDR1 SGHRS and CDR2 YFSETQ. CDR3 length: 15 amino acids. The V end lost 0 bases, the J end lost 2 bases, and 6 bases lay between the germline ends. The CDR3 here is CASSLVAAGANVLTF. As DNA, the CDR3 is TGCGCCAGCAGCTTGGTTGCGGCTGGGGCCAACGTCCTGACTTTC.

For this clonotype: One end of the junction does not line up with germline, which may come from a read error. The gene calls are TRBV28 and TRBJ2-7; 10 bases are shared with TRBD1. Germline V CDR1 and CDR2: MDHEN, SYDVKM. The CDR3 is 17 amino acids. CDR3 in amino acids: CASSQMLPGTGAIEQYF. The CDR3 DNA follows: TGTGCTAGCAGCCAGATGCTCCCCGGGACAGGGGCGATCGAGCAGTACTTC.

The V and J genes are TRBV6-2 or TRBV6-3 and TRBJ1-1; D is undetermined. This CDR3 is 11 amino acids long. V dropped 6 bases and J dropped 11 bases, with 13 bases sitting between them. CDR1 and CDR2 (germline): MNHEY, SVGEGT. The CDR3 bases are TGTGCCAGCAGACCGGCCCACGGGGCTTTCTTT. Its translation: CASRPAHGAFF.

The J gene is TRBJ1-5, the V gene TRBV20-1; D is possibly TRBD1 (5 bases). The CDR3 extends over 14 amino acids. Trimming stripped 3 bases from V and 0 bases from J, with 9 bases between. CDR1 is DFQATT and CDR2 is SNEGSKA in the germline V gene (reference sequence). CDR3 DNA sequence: TGCAGTGCTAGTGACAGTAATAGCAATCAGCCCCAGCATTTT. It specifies CSASDSNSNQPQHF.